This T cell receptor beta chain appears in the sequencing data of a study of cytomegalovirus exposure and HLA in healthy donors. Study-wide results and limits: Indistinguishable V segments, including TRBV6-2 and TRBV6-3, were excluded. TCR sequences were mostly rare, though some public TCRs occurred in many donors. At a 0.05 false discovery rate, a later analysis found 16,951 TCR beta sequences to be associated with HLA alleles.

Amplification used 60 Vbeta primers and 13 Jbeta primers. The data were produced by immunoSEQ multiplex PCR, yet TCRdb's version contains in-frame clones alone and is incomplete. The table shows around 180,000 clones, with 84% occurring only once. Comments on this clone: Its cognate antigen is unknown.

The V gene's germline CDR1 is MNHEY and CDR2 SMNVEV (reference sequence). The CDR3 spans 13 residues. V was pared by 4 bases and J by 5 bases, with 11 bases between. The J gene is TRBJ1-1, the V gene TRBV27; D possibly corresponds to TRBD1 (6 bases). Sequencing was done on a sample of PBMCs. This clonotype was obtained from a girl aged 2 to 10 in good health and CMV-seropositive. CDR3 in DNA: TGTGCCAGCAGTTCAGGGGCGAAGACTGAAGCTTTCTTT. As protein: CASSSGAKTEAFF.